These T cell receptor beta chains were read from a single sample in a study of naive and memory T cell subsets. TCRdb passed the UMI-ligation and nested PCR reads through MiXCR, listing each CDR3 protein once. The profile shows roughly 150,000 distinct CDR3 sequences, approximately 22% of them singletons. Sequencing input: naive CD4+ T cells from blood. The receptor set was obtained from a human donor in good health. Both conserved end residues are part of each CDR3. A D gene is named only where the DNA matches it firmly. Rows may omit the clone size; those that give it use once, few, many or a size class.

j_gene,d_gene,v_gene,abundance,CDR3aa,CDR3nt
TRBJ2-3,TRBD2,TRBV7-9,NA,CASSLGLAGVKTDTQYF,TGTGCCAGCAGCTTAGGACTAGCGGGAGTCAAAACAGATACGCAGTATTTT
TRBJ2-5,NA,TRBV15,NA,CATSRDRGTGETQYF,TGTGCCACCAGCAGAGATAGGGGGACGGGGGAGACCCAGTACTTC
TRBJ2-6,TRBD1,TRBV12-3/TRBV12-4,many,CASSKTGGASGANVLTF,TGTGCCAGCAGTAAGACAGGGGGCGCCTCTGGGGCCAACGTCCTGACTTTC
TRBJ2-7,TRBD2,TRBV29-1,NA,CSVSGTSGRVLYEQYF,TGCAGCGTGTCCGGGACTAGCGGGAGGGTCCTCTACGAGCAGTACTTC
TRBJ2-5,NA,TRBV6-6,NA,CASSSRPKGETQYF,TGTGCCAGCAGTTCTCGACCAAAGGGAGAGACCCAGTACTTC
TRBJ2-5,NA,TRBV29-1,NA,CSAGDRTETQYF,TGCAGCGCCGGAGACAGGACTGAGACCCAGTACTTC
TRBJ2-1,NA,TRBV6-2/TRBV6-3,few,CASSPYEGEQFF,TGTGCCAGCAGTCCCTACGAGGGTGAGCAGTTCTTC
TRBJ2-6,NA,TRBV4-3,NA,CASSQMRGSGANVLTF,TGCGCCAGCAGCCAAATGCGAGGGTCTGGGGCCAACGTCCTGACTTTC
TRBJ1-1,NA,TRBV29-1,NA,CSVDRTSGAFF,TGCAGCGTTGACCGGACAAGTGGGGCTTTCTTT
TRBJ2-5,NA,TRBV12-5,NA,CASGQRQETQYF,TGTGCTAGTGGACAAAGACAAGAGACCCAGTACTTC
TRBJ2-7,NA,TRBV5-1,NA,CASSLVGTGEQYF,TGCGCCAGCAGCTTGGTGGGTACGGGCGAGCAGTACTTC
TRBJ2-7,NA,TRBV12-3/TRBV12-4,many,CASSPAHEQYF,TGTGCCAGCAGCCCGGCCCACGAGCAGTACTTC
TRBJ1-2,NA,TRBV10-3,few,CAISANIFNYGYTF,TGTGCCATCAGTGCGAACATCTTTAACTATGGCTACACCTTC
TRBJ2-1,NA,TRBV4-2,many,CASSQDLSGPSNEQFF,TGTGCCAGCAGCCAAGATTTGTCGGGACCCTCCAATGAGCAGTTCTTC